There are many counts of the clone carrying this TCR beta chain. Its antigen is unidentified. MiXCR, applied by TCRdb to the multiplex PCR reads, yields one record per CDR3 protein. The sample carries about 110,000 distinct CDR3 sequences, roughly 33% recorded once. The entry originates in a study of breast tumors, draining lymph nodes, adjacent tissues. Study-wide results and caveats: Compared with lymph nodes, tumors were less diverse; compared with nontumor tissue, more. Most tumor T cells seemingly derive from lymph node, then expand in tumor. Tumor and nontumor repertoires were significantly more similar in luminal-like than in basal-like breast cancer. Data only fit, rather than demonstrated, lymph node origin of most tumor T cells.

This CDR3 is built from 15 residues. CDR1 and CDR2 from the germline V gene are SGHTA and FQGNSA. V shed 1 base and J 10 bases; nucleotides not matched to a gene: 10. Axillary draining lymph nodes of breast cancer patients supplied the node samples. Input material: axillary lymph node tissue. The clonotype was recovered from a female donor with breast cancer. Some clones in this sample may be carry-over from other donors' samples. The chain combines TRBV7-2 with TRBJ2-1; the match to TRBD2 covers 7 bases. CDR3 sequence reads: CASSLGAGNRREQFF. In DNA form, the CDR3 reads TGTGCCAGCAGCTTAGGAGCGGGGAATCGAAGGGAGCAGTTCTTC.